The next 27 T cell receptor beta chains were all read from a single sample in a study of response to subunit inactivated influenza vaccine. TCRdb ran MiXCR on the RT-PCR reads and lists one entry per CDR3 protein. The sample yields around 710,000 distinct CDR3 sequences, about 14% seen once. This specimen was PBMCs from blood, taken 14 to 15 days before vaccination. These receptors were obtained from a man aged 50 to 60 who received an inactivated influenza vaccine.

This clonotype turned up a few times. The V and J genes are TRBV10-3 and TRBJ2-1; 10 bases line up with TRBD2. V shed 3 bases and J 4 bases; nucleotides not matched to a gene: 6. The CDR3 is made up of 16 amino acids. Germline assignment: CDR1 ENHRY and CDR2 SYGVKD. The DNA of the CDR3 is TGTGCCATCAGTGAAATAGGTAGCGGGAGGTACAATGAGCAGTTCTTC. Translation gives CAISEIGSGRYNEQFF.

This chain's CDR3 is CAISGLAGADTQYF. CDR3 DNA sequence: TGTGCCATCAGCGGACTAGCGGGGGCAGATACGCAGTATTTT. The V and J genes are TRBV10-3 and TRBJ2-3; 13 nucleotides align to TRBD2. Germline V gives CDR1 ENHRY, CDR2 SYGVKD. V was pared by 6 bases and J by 4 bases, with 1 base of the junction left unmatched. The CDR3 consists of 14 residues.

This chain uses TRBV5-1 with TRBJ2-1, with 12 bases that match TRBD1. Per germline, CDR1 SGHRS and CDR2 YFSETQ. V shed 4 bases, J shed 4 bases, and the junction held 6 bases outside the gene matches. The CDR3 length is 16 residues. The CDR3 DNA is TGCGCCAGCAGCCGGGGACAGGGGGCTGGGTACAATGAGCAGTTCTTC. It encodes CASSRGQGAGYNEQFF.

This clonotype turned up a few times. The rearrangement uses TRBV7-2 and TRBJ2-7; a weak D match, TRBD1 (6 bases). There are 15 residues in the CDR3. Germline V CDR1 and CDR2: SGHTA, FQGNSA. Trimming removed 5 bases at V and 2 bases at J, with 16 bases between. CDR3 loop: CASSTGQNNPYEQYF. The CDR3 DNA follows: TGTGCCAGCAGCACGGGACAAAATAACCCCTACGAGCAGTACTTC.

CDR3 residues: CASSTVSSNQPQHF. CDR3 bases: TGTGCCAGCAGTACTGTCTCTAGCAATCAGCCCCAGCATTTT. The V gene is TRBV27, the J gene TRBJ1-5; D uncertain. The CDR3 sequence is 14 residues long. Germline V gives CDR1 MNHEY, CDR2 SMNVEV (reference sequence). With 5 bases removed from V and 0 bases from J, the gap between germline ends came to 8 bases.

The CDR3 DNA reads TGCGCCAGCAGCTGGGACAGTGACTCCTACAATGAGCAGTTCTTC. Translated, it gives CASSWDSDSYNEQFF. V gene TRBV5-1 combines with J gene TRBJ2-1; 7 nucleotides agree with TRBD1. Germline V lookup: CDR1 SGHRS, CDR2 YFSETQ. The CDR3 is 15 amino acids. Germline trimming cut 3 bases from V and 0 bases from J; bases unmatched to any gene: 3.

The V gene is TRBV2, the J gene TRBJ2-3; the match to TRBD1 covers 7 bases. This CDR3 spans 14 amino acids. Germline V gene sequence: CDR1 SNHLY, CDR2 FYNNEI. V shed 9 bases, J shed 2 bases, and the junction held 8 bases outside the gene matches. CDR3 in amino acids: CASRQGYPTDTQYF. Here the CDR3 DNA reads TGTGCCAGTCGACAGGGCTACCCCACAGATACGCAGTATTTT.

V usage is TRBV28 and J usage is TRBJ2-7; 13 nucleotides agree with TRBD2. The trim removed 1 base at V and 0 bases at J, leaving 6 bases unmatched. Germline V gene data show CDR1 as MDHEN and CDR2 as SYDVKM. CDR3 length equals 18 residues. In DNA form, the CDR3 reads TGTGCCAGCAGTTTATCAGCGACTAGCGGGAGGCTCTCCTACGAGCAGTACTTC. The encoded protein is CASSLSATSGRLSYEQYF.

This clonotype was picked up many times. The chain is built from TRBV4-1 and TRBJ1-1, with D uncertain. Germline assignment: CDR1 MGHRA and CDR2 YSYEKL. The V and J ends lost 2 bases and 1 base respectively, with 11 bases between them. This CDR3 has 15 residues. CDR3 region: CASSQHFTRNTEAFF. The CDR3 DNA is TGCGCCAGCAGCCAACACTTTACAAGGAACACTGAAGCTTTCTTT.

The chain joins TRBV7-8 to TRBJ2-3; the match to TRBD2 covers 8 bases. CDR1 and CDR2 (germline): SGHVS, FQNEAQ. Trimming removed 3 bases from V and 4 bases from J; junction bases left unmatched: 9. The CDR3 has 16 amino acids. The CDR3 loop is CASSLGLGLAPDTQYF. The CDR3 nucleotides read TGTGCCAGCAGCTTGGGACTAGGCTTAGCCCCAGATACGCAGTATTTT.

The V and J genes are TRBV11-2 and TRBJ1-5, with a tentative D call TRBD1 (5 bases). Germline values: CDR1 SGHAT, CDR2 FQNNGV. V was pared by 1 base and J by 6 bases, with 22 bases between. The CDR3 totals 18 residues. Here the CDR3 reads CASSLGGGTGGRGQPQHF. CDR3 sequence (DNA): TGTGCCAGCAGCTTAGGGGGGGGGACGGGAGGAAGAGGTCAGCCCCAGCATTTT. The variable domain in full, completed from reference TRBV11-2 and TRBJ1-5, reads EAGVAQSPRYKIIEKRQSVAFWCNPISGHATLYWYQQILGQGPKLLIQFQNNGVVDDSQLPKDRFSAERLKGVDSTLKIQPAKLEDSAVYLCASSLGGGTGGRGQPQHFGDGTRLSIL.

The chain employs TRBV7-2 and TRBJ1-3; D is ambiguous. With 5 bases removed from V and 4 bases from J, the gap between germline ends came to 9 bases. This CDR3 is 13 amino acids long. The germline V gene has CDR1 SGHTA and CDR2 FQGNSA. The CDR3 coding sequence is TGTGCCAGCAGCACCCCGGCCGGAAACACCATATATTTT. Its translation is CASSTPAGNTIYF.

CDR3 in amino acids: CASSRDRPVYGAEAFF. In DNA form, the CDR3 reads TGTGCCAGCAGTCGGGACAGGCCTGTATATGGCGCTGAAGCTTTCTTT. The rearrangement joins TRBV6-1 to TRBJ1-1; TRBD1 agrees at 8 bases. CDR3 length equals 16 residues. V trimming: 5 bases; J trimming: 6 bases; junction bases outside the gene matches: 14. Per the germline V gene, CDR1 is MNHNS and CDR2 is SASEGT.

This clonotype was seen many times. CDR3 sequence: CASGSGQSNTGELFF. For the CDR3, the DNA is TGTGCTAGTGGTTCGGGACAGTCGAACACCGGGGAGCTGTTTTTT. The genes are TRBV12-5 and TRBJ2-2; 7 bases are shared with TRBD1. The CDR3 consists of 15 residues. Germline V gene data show CDR1 as LGHNT and CDR2 as FRNRAP. With V trimmed by 4 bases and J by 0 bases, 2 bases remained unmatched. The entire variable domain, with the rest obtained from reference TRBV12-5 and TRBJ2-2, is as follows: DARVTQTPRHKVTEMGQEVTMRCQPILGHNTVFWYRQTMMQGLELLAYFRNRAPLDDSGMPKDRFSAEMPDATLATLKIQPSEPRDSAVYFCASGSGQSNTGELFFGEGSRLTVL.

The table lists this clonotype with many counts. The V gene is TRBV28, the J gene TRBJ2-2; 10 bases match TRBD1. V trimming: 3 bases; J trimming: 4 bases; junction bases outside the gene matches: 2. The CDR3 covers 15 residues. The germline CDR1 and CDR2 sequences are MDHEN and SYDVKM. The CDR3: CASSLTGGPTGELFF. The DNA for the CDR3 is TGTGCCAGCAGTTTGACAGGGGGCCCCACCGGGGAGCTGTTTTTT.

This clonotype has only a few counts. The chain uses TRBV12-3 or TRBV12-4 and TRBJ2-7, with a weak D call TRBD2 (6 bases). The CDR3 is 14 amino acids. V shed 6 bases and J shed 3 bases, with 15 bases lying between them. CDR3 nucleotides: TGTGCCAGCAGCCGTAGGGACTCCGGCTACGAGCAGTACTTC. Its protein product is CASSRRDSGYEQYF.

The J gene is TRBJ2-7, the V gene TRBV13, with TRBD1 as a possible D gene (6 bases). In germline, CDR1 is PRHDT, CDR2 FYEKMQ (reference sequence). This CDR3 comprises 16 residues. Deletions cut 2 bases from V and 2 bases from J, with 16 bases between. The DNA of the CDR3 is TGTGCCAGCAGCTTATGGGAAACAGGGCTCACCTACGAGCAGTACTTC. Residues: CASSLWETGLTYEQYF.

A remark on this clonotype: A much larger clone lies a single base off, so this may be a read error. The V call is TRBV12-3 or TRBV12-4, the J call TRBJ2-1, with D perhaps matching TRBD2 (5 bases). Trimming removed 6 bases at V and 5 bases at J, with 20 bases between. The CDR3 loop spans 16 amino acids. CDR3 DNA: TGTGCCAGCAGCACGATTGGAGAGGGATCCCACAATGAGCAGTTCTTC. Its protein is CASSTIGEGSHNEQFF.

The rearrangement uses TRBV3-1 and TRBJ1-3; D might be TRBD1 (5 bases). The CDR3 runs 15 residues. V gave up 4 bases and J gave up 4 bases, with 14 bases separating them. CDR1 is LGHDT and CDR2 is YNNKEL in the germline V gene (reference sequence). CDR3 sequence: CASSLRDLGGNTIYF. CDR3 in DNA: TGTGCCAGCAGCCTACGGGACTTGGGAGGAAACACCATATATTTT.

This clonotype was seen more than once but under ten times. The chain carries TRBV28 and TRBJ1-3, with a possible D match to TRBD1 (5 bases). Between the trimmed V and J ends, which lost 1 base and 4 bases, there was a span of 14 bases. From germline, CDR1 is MDHEN and CDR2 SYDVKM. The length of the CDR3 is 16 residues. The CDR3 coding sequence is TGTGCCAGCAGTTTATTCCCAGGGCCCTCAGGAAACACCATATATTTT. This codes for CASSLFPGPSGNTIYF. Full variable domain (remainder filled in from reference TRBV28 and TRBJ1-3): DVKVTQSSRYLVKRTGEKVFLECVQDMDHENMFWYRQDPGLGLRLIYFSYDVKMKEKGDIPEGYSVSREKKERFSLILESASTNQTSMYLCASSLFPGPSGNTIYFGEGSWLTVV.

The V call is TRBV6-4, the J call TRBJ2-1, with D uncertain. Germline V gene sequence: CDR1 MRHNA, CDR2 SNTAGT. The length of the CDR3 is 17 residues. V lost 4 bases to trimming and J lost 9 bases, with 25 bases between them. CDR3 in DNA: TGTGCCAGCAGTGCGTTTTCGACCGACTCTTGGGGTTGTGAGCAGTTCTTC. Translation gives CASSAFSTDSWGCEQFF.

This clonotype was observed a single time. The chain combines TRBV7-8 with TRBJ1-5; tentative D call: TRBD1 (5 bases). CDR3 size: 14 residues. CDR1 is SGHVS and CDR2 is FQNEAQ in the germline V gene. Trimming removed 5 bases from V and 6 bases from J, with 14 bases in between. CDR3 coding DNA: TGTGCCAGCAGCCCGCGAGGGACCAGTCAGCCCCAGCATTTT. Protein sequence: CASSPRGTSQPQHF.

This clonotype was counted between two and nine times. V gene TRBV27 combines with J gene TRBJ2-1; D is ambiguous. The V end was cut by 4 bases, the J end by 3 bases, with 16 bases between. The V gene's germline CDR1 is MNHEY and CDR2 SMNVEV (reference sequence). This CDR3 spans 16 amino acids. The CDR3 DNA reads as TGTGCCAGCAGTTCAAGTGTAGTATCCGGCTACAATGAGCAGTTCTTC. It specifies CASSSSVVSGYNEQFF.

This chain joins TRBV29-1 and TRBJ2-5; D remains ambiguous. The CDR3 spans 15 residues. CDR1 is SQVTM, CDR2 ANQGSEA, per germline. V was cut by 6 bases and J by 1 base, with 18 bases left in between. CDR3 nucleotide sequence: TGCAGCGTCCTAGAGGCAGCCACCCTCCAAGAGACCCAGTACTTC. Residues: CSVLEAATLQETQYF.

This clonotype was observed many times. This rearrangement joins TRBV7-9 to TRBJ1-1, with unresolved D. V lost 5 bases to trimming and J lost 8 bases, with 15 bases between them. CDR3 length: 13 amino acids. Germline V lookup: CDR1 SEHNR, CDR2 FQNEAQ (reference sequence). The CDR3 nucleotides read TGTGCCAGCAGCCCCAAGACTGAGTTCGAAGCTTTCTTT. Protein sequence: CASSPKTEFEAFF.

This clonotype was picked up many times. V and J are TRBV5-1 and TRBJ2-3, with 8 bases fitting TRBD1. CDR1 and CDR2 (germline): SGHRS, YFSETQ. The CDR3 runs 19 residues. V trimming: 1 base; J trimming: 3 bases; junction bases outside the gene matches: 16. The CDR3 here is CASSLPPISGQGRTDTQYF. The CDR3 DNA reads TGCGCCAGCAGCTTGCCACCAATCTCCGGACAGGGCCGAACAGATACGCAGTATTTT.

The chain has TRBV7-4 and TRBJ1-1; TRBD1 might be the D (6 bases). V was shortened by 5 bases and J by 6 bases, with 19 bases between the two germline ends. The CDR3 sequence is 15 residues long. CDR1 and CDR2 (germline): SGHVT, SQSDAQ. In DNA, the CDR3 is TGTGCCAGCAGCCTAACGACAGGTCCGTCGGCTGAAGCTTTCTTT. Protein product: CASSLTTGPSAEAFF.